What follows is one TCR beta chain and its context. Its target is not known. The CDR3 covers 15 residues. V was pared by 2 bases and J by 3 bases, with 13 bases between. Germline V gene sequence: CDR1 SEHNR, CDR2 FQNEAQ (reference sequence). The record originates from a study of siplizumab effects on memory and regulatory T cells. The study's findings and limits: Alloreactive sequences from unstimulated CD4+ memory cells fell significantly with siplizumab. The authors did not confirm suppressive function in proliferating Tregs from siplizumab cultures. The naive T cell population seemed more diverse than memory cells and seemed a major contributor to the alloresponse.

The repertoire was sequenced with immunoSEQ multiplex PCR; TCRdb's copy has only in-frame clones and lacks some. In the table there are about 120,000 clones, roughly 94% of which are singletons. Sequencing was carried out using non-Treg CD4+ T cells sorted from blood. The chain is built from TRBV7-9 and TRBJ1-1; D unresolved. The receptor was derived from a human donor in good health. The chain's CDR3 is CASSLPSDGYTEAFF. The CDR3 coding sequence is TGTGCCAGCAGCTTACCGTCGGACGGGTACACTGAAGCTTTCTTT.